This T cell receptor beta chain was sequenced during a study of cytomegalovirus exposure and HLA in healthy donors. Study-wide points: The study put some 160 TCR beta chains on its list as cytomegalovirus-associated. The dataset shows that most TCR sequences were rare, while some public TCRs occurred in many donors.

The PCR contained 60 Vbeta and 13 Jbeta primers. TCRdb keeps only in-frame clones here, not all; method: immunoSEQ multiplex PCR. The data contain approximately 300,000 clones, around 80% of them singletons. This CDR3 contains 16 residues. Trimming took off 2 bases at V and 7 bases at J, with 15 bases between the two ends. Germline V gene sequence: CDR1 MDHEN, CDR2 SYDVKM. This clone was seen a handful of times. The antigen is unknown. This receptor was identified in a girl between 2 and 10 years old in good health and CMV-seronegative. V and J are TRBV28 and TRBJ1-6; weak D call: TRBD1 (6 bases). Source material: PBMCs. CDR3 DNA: TGTGCCAGCAGTTTACCCGGGGGGCAAGGGAATTCACCCCTCCACTTT. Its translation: CASSLPGGQGNSPLHF. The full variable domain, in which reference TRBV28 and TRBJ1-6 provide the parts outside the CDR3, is DVKVTQSSRYLVKRTGEKVFLECVQDMDHENMFWYRQDPGLGLRLIYFSYDVKMKEKGDIPEGYSVSREKKERFSLILESASTNQTSMYLCASSLPGGQGNSPLHFGNGTRLTVT.